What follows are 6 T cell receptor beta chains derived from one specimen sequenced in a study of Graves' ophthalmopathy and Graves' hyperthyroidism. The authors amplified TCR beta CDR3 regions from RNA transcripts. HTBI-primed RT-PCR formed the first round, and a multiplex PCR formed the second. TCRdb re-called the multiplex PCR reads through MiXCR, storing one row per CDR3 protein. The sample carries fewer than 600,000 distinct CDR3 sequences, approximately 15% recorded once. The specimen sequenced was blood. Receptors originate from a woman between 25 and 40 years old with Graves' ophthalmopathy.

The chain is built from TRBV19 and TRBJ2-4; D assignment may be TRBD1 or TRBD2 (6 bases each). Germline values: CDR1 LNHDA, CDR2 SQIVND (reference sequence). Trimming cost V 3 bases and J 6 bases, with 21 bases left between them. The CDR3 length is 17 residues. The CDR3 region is CASSMGETGGAGNIQYF. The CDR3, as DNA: TGTGCCAGTAGTATGGGAGAAACCGGGGGCGCTGGAAACATTCAGTACTTC. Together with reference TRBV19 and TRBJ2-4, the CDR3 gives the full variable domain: DGGITQSPKYLFRKEGQNVTLSCEQNLNHDAMYWYRQDPGQGLRLIYYSQIVNDFQKGDIAEGYSVSREKKESFPLTVTSAQKNPTAFYLCASSMGETGGAGNIQYFGAGTRLSVL.

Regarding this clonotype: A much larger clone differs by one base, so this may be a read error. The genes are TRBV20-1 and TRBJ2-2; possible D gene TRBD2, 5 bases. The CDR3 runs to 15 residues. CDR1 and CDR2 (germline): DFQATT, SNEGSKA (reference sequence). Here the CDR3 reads CSARRLAANTGELLF. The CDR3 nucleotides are TGCAGTGCTAGACGTCTAGCAGCGAACACCGGGGAGCTGTTGTTT.

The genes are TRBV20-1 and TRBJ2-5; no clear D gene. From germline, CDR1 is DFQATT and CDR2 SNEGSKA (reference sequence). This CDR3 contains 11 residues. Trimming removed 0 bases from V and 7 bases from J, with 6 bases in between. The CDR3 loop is CSARDRWTQYF. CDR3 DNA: TGCAGTGCTAGAGATAGGTGGACCCAGTACTTC.

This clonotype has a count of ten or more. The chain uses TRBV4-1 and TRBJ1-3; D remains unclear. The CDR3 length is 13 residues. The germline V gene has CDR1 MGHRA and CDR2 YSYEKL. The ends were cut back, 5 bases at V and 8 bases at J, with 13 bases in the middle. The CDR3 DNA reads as TGCGCCAGCAGCGGTGGAGGGAAGCACACCATATATTTT. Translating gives CASSGGGKHTIYF.

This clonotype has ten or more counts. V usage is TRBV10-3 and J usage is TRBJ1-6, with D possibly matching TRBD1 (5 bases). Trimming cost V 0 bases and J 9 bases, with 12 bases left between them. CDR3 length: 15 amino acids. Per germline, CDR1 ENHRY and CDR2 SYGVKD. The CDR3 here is CAISESGPGTSPLHF. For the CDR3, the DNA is TGTGCCATCAGTGAGTCGGGGCCAGGGACTTCACCCCTCCACTTT.

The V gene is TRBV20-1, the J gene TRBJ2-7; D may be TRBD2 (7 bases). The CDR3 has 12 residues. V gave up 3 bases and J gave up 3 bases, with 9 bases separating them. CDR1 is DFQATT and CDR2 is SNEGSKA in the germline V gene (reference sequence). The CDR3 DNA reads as TGCAGTGCTAGGCGGGGGCACTACGAGCAGTACTTC. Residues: CSARRGHYEQYF.